Sequencing of this TCR beta chain was carried out in a study of Ad26.COV2.S vaccination and SARS-CoV-2 variants. Study at large: Administration of Ad26.COV2.S was intramuscular, either once or twice 56 days apart.

Treatment specified: about 20 received Ad26.COV2.S at low or high dose, single or two shots; 5 received placebo; per-sample allocation not given. All samples were drawn on day 63, counting from the first vaccine or placebo injection. V was pared by 1 base and J by 4 bases, with 7 bases between. The CDR3 sequence is 14 residues long. Germline V lookup: CDR1 SGHTA, CDR2 FQGNSA. Sequencing used immunoSEQ multiplex PCR; TCRdb keeps in-frame clones, though not all of them. Among 440,000 or so clones listed, 80% to 95% were seen once. The sequence was collected from a person aged 18 to 59 who received the Ad26.COV2.S COVID-19 vaccine or a placebo. The source was peripheral blood, collected in a trial of Ad26.COV2.S vaccine versus placebo. This chain links TRBV7-2 with TRBJ2-2; D gene ambiguous. Here the CDR3 reads CASSLVTSTGELFF. CDR3 nucleotides: TGTGCCAGCAGCTTAGTTACCAGCACCGGGGAGCTGTTTTTT.